The table lists the clone carrying this T cell receptor (beta chain) with a count of one. Its matching antigen is unknown. These data are taken from a study of cytomegalovirus exposure and HLA in healthy donors. Primers included in the PCR were 60 Vbeta and 13 Jbeta primers. This table comes from immunoSEQ multiplex PCR, and its TCRdb copy is limited to in-frame clones, with some not included. The profile shows roughly 120,000 clones, roughly 80% of them singletons. The CDR3 spans 15 residues. Per germline, CDR1 LGHNA and CDR2 YSLEER. V gave up 0 bases and J gave up 5 bases; unmatched junction bases: 7. Whole-study results and caveats: According to an earlier analysis, most TCR beta V segments yielded productive rearrangements about 90% or about 30% of the time. CMV serostatus was the only recorded immune exposure for donors.

Sequences were obtained from PBMCs. The rearrangement links TRBV4-3 to TRBJ2-7; TRBD1 agrees at 7 bases. The receptor comes from a woman aged 30 to 39 in good health and CMV-seronegative. CDR3 coding DNA: TGCGCCAGCAGCCAAGATCTGACAGGGTATAACGAGCAGTACTTC. Protein sequence: CASSQDLTGYNEQYF.